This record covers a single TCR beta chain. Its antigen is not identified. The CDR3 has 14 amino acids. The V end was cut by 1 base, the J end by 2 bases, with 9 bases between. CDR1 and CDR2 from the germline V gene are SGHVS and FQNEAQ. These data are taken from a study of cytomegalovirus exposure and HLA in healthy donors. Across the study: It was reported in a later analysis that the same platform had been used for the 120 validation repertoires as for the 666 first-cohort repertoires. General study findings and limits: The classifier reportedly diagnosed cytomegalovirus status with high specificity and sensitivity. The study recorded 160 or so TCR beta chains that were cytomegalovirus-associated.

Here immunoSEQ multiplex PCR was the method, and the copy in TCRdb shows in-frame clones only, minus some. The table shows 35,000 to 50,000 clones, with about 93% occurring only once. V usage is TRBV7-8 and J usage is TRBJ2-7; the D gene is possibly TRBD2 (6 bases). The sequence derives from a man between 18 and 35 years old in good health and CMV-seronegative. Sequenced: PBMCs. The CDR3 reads CASSLGDLTYEQYF. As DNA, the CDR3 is TGTGCCAGCAGCTTAGGGGACTTAACCTACGAGCAGTACTTC.